These 21 T cell receptor beta chains came from one sample sequenced in a study of shared clonotypes between healthy human individuals (dated by TCRdb to about 2020). Library preparation employed the immunoSEQ multiplex PCR assay. What TCRdb holds here is the immuneACCESS table cut down to in-frame rearrangements. Part of the clones is not present; checked against another copy, under half of the missing clones reflect an unresolved V gene, and the others are unexplained. This sample is represented by fewer than 400,000 clones; around two thirds of them were singletons. The ten largest clones represent around a tenth of the sample. Sequenced material: memory CD4+ T cells sorted from blood. This specimen's cell subset or site label, interpreted: CD45RA-negative fraction. Receptor source: a man aged 25-45 years in good health.

This clone was found a few times. CDR3 DNA sequence: TGTGCCAGCTCAACTCCCCCAGGAGGGACCGAGCAGTACTTC. As protein: CASSTPPGGTEQYF. The rearrangement joins TRBV18 to TRBJ2-7; possible D gene TRBD2, 6 bases. CDR1 and CDR2 from the germline V gene are KGHSH and LQKENI. The CDR3 totals 14 residues. Trimming removed 5 bases from V and 6 bases from J, with 17 bases in between.

The chain uses TRBV5-1 and TRBJ2-2; the D is unclear. The CDR3 extends over 12 amino acids. V was cut by 0 bases and J by 8 bases, with 5 bases left in between. Germline CDR1 reads SGHRS; CDR2 reads YFSETQ. The CDR3 region has the DNA TGCGCCAGCAGCTTGGGGCCGGGGGAGCTGTTTTTT. Protein product: CASSLGPGELFF.

A few counts support this clone. V is TRBV6-4 and J is TRBJ1-1; D is uncertain. The length of the CDR3 is 13 residues. Per germline, CDR1 MRHNA and CDR2 SNTAGT. The germline V and J ends were trimmed by 4 bases and 3 bases, with 9 bases remaining between them. This CDR3 reads CASSAAWDTEAFF. The CDR3 DNA reads TGTGCCAGCAGTGCGGCCTGGGACACTGAAGCTTTCTTT.

The chain uses TRBV5-1 and TRBJ2-1, with D maybe TRBD2 (6 bases). The CDR3 has 14 residues. Trimming took 3 bases from V and 8 from J, leaving 15 bases between them. The germline V gene has CDR1 SGHRS and CDR2 YFSETQ. The CDR3 spells CASSSAGRWDEQFF. CDR3 bases: TGCGCCAGCAGCTCGGCGGGACGGTGGGATGAGCAGTTCTTC.

The chain links TRBV4-2 to TRBJ2-1; 9 positions match TRBD1. This CDR3 region has 17 residues. The trim removed 2 bases at V and 8 bases at J, leaving 13 bases unmatched. Germline lookup yields CDR1 LGHNA and CDR2 YNFKEQ. The CDR3 nucleotides are TGTGCCAGCAGCCAACAATACGGGACAGGGAAAGAAGATGAGCAGTTCTTC. Encoded protein: CASSQQYGTGKEDEQFF.

The J gene is TRBJ1-2, the V gene TRBV7-2; perhaps TRBD1 as D (6 bases). The CDR3 covers 13 residues. V lost 5 bases, J lost 8 bases, and 15 bases lay in between. Germline CDR1 reads SGHTA; CDR2 reads FQGNSA. The chain's CDR3 is CASSATRGSGYTF. DNA for the CDR3: TGTGCCAGCAGCGCCACCAGGGGTAGCGGCTACACCTTC.

V usage is TRBV5-1 and J usage is TRBJ2-1, with a possible D match to TRBD1 (5 bases). Germline CDR1 reads SGHRS; CDR2 reads YFSETQ. This CDR3 is 13 amino acids long. Deletions cut 3 bases from V and 6 bases from J, with 10 bases between. The CDR3 DNA follows: TGCGCCAGCAGCTGGCAGGGTATCAATGAGCAGTTCTTC. It encodes CASSWQGINEQFF.

For the CDR3, the DNA is TGCAGTGCCTGGGGGAGAGAGACCCAGTACTTC. It encodes CSAWGRETQYF. This rearrangement joins TRBV20-1 to TRBJ2-5; perhaps D is TRBD1 or TRBD2 (5 bases each). This CDR3 has 11 residues. The ends were cut back, 6 bases at V and 4 bases at J, with 9 bases in the middle. In germline, CDR1 is DFQATT, CDR2 SNEGSKA (reference sequence).

The chain combines TRBV18 with TRBJ2-3; 13 nucleotides agree with TRBD2. CDR3 size: 16 residues. The V gene end was trimmed by 6 bases and the J gene end by 2 bases; junction bases not matched to a gene: 5. Per the germline V gene, CDR1 is KGHSH and CDR2 is LQKENI. Here the CDR3 DNA reads TGTGCCAGCTCGCGAGGGACTAGCGGGGCCACAGATACGCAGTATTTT. Translating it yields CASSRGTSGATDTQYF.

The rearrangement joins TRBV28 to TRBJ2-5, with D maybe TRBD1 (5 bases). The ends were cut back, 6 bases at V and 5 bases at J, with 7 bases in the middle. CDR1 MDHEN and CDR2 SYDVKM come from the germline V gene. The CDR3 contains 11 residues. The CDR3 nucleotides read TGTGCCAGCAGCTCAGGGGAGACCCAGTACTTC. This sequence encodes CASSSGETQYF.

The chain carries TRBV6-6 and TRBJ2-1, with 9 bases identical to TRBD2. CDR3 size: 16 residues. Trimming removed 6 bases from V and 4 bases from J; junction bases left unmatched: 10. Per the germline V gene, CDR1 is MNHNY and CDR2 is SVGAGI (reference sequence). The CDR3 DNA is TGTGCCAGCAGATCCCTTAAGGCGGGAGGGTACAATGAGCAGTTCTTC. Its protein is CASRSLKAGGYNEQFF.

This chain joins TRBV6-1 and TRBJ2-7; 9 bases fit TRBD1. CDR3 size: 15 residues. CDR1 is MNHNS and CDR2 is SASEGT in the germline V gene. J was trimmed by 1 base and V by 4 bases; bases with no gene match: 5. The CDR3 reads CASSGTGERSYEQYF. CDR3 in DNA: TGTGCCAGCAGTGGGACAGGGGAGAGGTCCTACGAGCAGTACTTC.

This chain links TRBV19 with TRBJ2-1; TRBD1 aligns across 9 bases. The CDR3 extends over 13 amino acids. Germline V gene data show CDR1 as LNHDA and CDR2 as SQIVND (reference sequence). The ends lost 5 bases at V and 9 bases at J; junction bases unmatched: 5. The CDR3 bases are TGTGCCAGTAGTCGGGACAGGGAAGGTGAGCAGTTCTTC. As protein: CASSRDREGEQFF.

The genes are TRBV10-3 and TRBJ2-7; TRBD1 might be the D (6 bases). CDR1 and CDR2 from the germline V gene are ENHRY and SYGVKD. Trimming took 4 bases from V and 1 from J, leaving 14 bases between them. The CDR3 is 15 residues long. CDR3 loop: CAISGKEGVSYEQYF. The CDR3 DNA reads TGTGCCATCAGTGGGAAAGAGGGGGTTTCCTACGAGCAGTACTTC.

This clone was found many times. This CDR3 is also generated by other DNA sequences in the sample. The V call is TRBV28, the J call TRBJ2-7; D unresolved. V was trimmed by 4 bases and J by 3 bases, leaving 4 bases between them. This CDR3 contains 11 residues. Germline CDR1 MDHEN, CDR2 SYDVKM. The CDR3 sequence: CASSSNYEQYF. In nucleotides, the CDR3 is TGTGCCAGCAGTTCAAACTACGAGCAGTACTTC.

About this clone itself: Other DNA sequences in this sample translate to the same CDR3. The genes are TRBV11-2 and TRBJ2-7; D uncertain. Deletions cut 2 bases from V and 4 bases from J, with 3 bases between. CDR3 length: 11 residues. CDR1 SGHAT and CDR2 FQNNGV come from the germline V gene. CDR3 region: CASSLRYEQYF. In DNA, the CDR3 is TGTGCCAGCAGCTTAAGATACGAGCAGTACTTC.

This chain uses TRBV28 with TRBJ1-5; unclear D gene. CDR3 length: 12 amino acids. Trimming took off 4 bases at V and 9 bases at J, with 10 bases between the two ends. Germline values: CDR1 MDHEN, CDR2 SYDVKM. As DNA, the CDR3 is TGTGCCAGCAGTTGGGAATGGGCGCCCCAGCATTTT. Protein product: CASSWEWAPQHF.

This chain links TRBV2 with TRBJ2-1; TRBD2 might be the D (6 bases). This CDR3 region has 14 residues. Germline-derived CDR1 and CDR2 are SNHLY and FYNNEI. V lost 3 bases, J lost 9 bases, and 15 bases lay in between. CDR3 region: CASSDRELDSEQFF. Here the CDR3 DNA reads TGTGCCAGCAGTGATCGGGAGTTAGACAGTGAGCAGTTCTTC.

In nucleotides, the CDR3 is TGTGCCAGCAGCCAAGCTGGACAGGCGGTCACTGAAGCTTTCTTT. This sequence encodes CASSQAGQAVTEAFF. The chain has TRBV4-2 and TRBJ1-1, with 7 nucleotides matching TRBD1. CDR3 size: 15 residues. J lost 4 bases, V lost 1 base, and 6 bases had no gene match. Germline values: CDR1 LGHNA, CDR2 YNFKEQ.

The chain is built from TRBV7-9 and TRBJ2-7; 9 bases map to TRBD2. J gave up 4 bases and V 1 base, and 5 bases lay outside the gene matches. Germline CDR1 reads SEHNR; CDR2 reads FQNEAQ (reference sequence). The CDR3 totals 15 residues. The CDR3 DNA reads TGTGCCAGCAGCTTAGTGGCGGGAGGGATGTACGAGCAGTACTTC. Residues: CASSLVAGGMYEQYF.

The J gene is TRBJ1-2, the V gene TRBV5-1, with 7 bases that match TRBD1. The CDR3 loop spans 14 amino acids. The J segment lost 4 bases and the V segment lost 4 bases, leaving 7 bases of the junction unmatched. The germline gives CDR1 SGHRS, CDR2 YFSETQ. The CDR3, as DNA: TGCGCCAGCAGCCTTCAGTGGGACAGCTATGGCTACACCTTC. This codes for CASSLQWDSYGYTF.